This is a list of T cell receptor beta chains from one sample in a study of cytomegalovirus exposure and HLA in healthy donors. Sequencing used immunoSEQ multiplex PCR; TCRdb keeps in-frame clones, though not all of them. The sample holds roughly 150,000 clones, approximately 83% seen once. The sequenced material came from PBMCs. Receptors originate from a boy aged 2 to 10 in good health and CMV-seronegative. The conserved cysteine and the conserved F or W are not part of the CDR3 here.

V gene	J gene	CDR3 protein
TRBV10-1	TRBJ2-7	ASRDRMGYEQY
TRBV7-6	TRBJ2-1	ASSFFGDSYNEQF
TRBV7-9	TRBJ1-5	ASSGLREDQPQH
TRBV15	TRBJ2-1	ATSRAGLAGADSYNEQF
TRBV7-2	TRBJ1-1	ASSQGGTGNTEAF
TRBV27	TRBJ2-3	ASSQDRGVTDTQY
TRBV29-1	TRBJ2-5	SARGLAEETQY
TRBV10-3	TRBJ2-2	AISESSGSSWELF
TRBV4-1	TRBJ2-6	ASSQEGAEDSGANVLT
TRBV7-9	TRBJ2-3	ASSWEADYRTDTQY
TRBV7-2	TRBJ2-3	ASSLGISGDDMDTQY
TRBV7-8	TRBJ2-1	ASSSRTSGGYNEQF